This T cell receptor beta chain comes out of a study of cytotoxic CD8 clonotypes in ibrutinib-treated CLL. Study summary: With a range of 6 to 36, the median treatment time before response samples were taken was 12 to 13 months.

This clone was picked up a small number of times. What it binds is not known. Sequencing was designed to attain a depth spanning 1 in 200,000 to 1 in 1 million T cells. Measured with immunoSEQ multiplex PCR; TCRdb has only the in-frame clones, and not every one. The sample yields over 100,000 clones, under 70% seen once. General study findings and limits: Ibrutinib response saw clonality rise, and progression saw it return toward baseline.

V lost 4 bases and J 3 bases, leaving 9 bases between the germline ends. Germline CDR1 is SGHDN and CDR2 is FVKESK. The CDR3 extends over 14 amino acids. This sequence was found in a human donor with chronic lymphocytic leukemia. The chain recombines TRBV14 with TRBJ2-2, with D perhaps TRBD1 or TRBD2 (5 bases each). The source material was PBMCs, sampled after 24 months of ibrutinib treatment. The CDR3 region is CASSPGRYTGELFF. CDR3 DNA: TGTGCCAGCAGCCCAGGGAGATACACCGGGGAGCTGTTTTTT.